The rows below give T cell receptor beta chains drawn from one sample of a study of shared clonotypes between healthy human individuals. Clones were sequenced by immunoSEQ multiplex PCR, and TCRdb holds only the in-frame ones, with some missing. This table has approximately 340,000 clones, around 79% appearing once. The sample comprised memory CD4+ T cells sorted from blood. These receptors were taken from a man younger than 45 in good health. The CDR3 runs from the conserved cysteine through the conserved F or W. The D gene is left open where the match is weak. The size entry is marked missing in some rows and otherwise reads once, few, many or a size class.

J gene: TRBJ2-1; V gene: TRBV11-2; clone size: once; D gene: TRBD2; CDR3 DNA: TGTGCCAGCAGCCCTAGGACTAGCGGGACTTACAATGAGCAGTTCTTC; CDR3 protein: CASSPRTSGTYNEQFF
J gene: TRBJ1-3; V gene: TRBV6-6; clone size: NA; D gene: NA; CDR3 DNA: TGTGCCAGCGGCGACAGCCACTCTGGAAACACCATATATTTT; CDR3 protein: CASGDSHSGNTIYF
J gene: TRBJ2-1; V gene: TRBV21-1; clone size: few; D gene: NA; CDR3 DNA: TGTGCCAGCAGCGACCGGGGAGAGGGGGAGAGCTCCTACAATGAGCAGTTCTTC; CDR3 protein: CASSDRGEGESSYNEQFF
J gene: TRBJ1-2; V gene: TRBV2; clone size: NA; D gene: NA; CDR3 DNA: TGTGCCACCTTGGTTAGGGGCAGCTACTATGGCTACACCTTC; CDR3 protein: CATLVRGSYYGYTF
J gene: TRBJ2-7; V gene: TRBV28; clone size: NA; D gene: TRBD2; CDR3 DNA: TGTGCCAGCAGTCGGACTAGCCCCTACGAGCAGTACTTC; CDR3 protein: CASSRTSPYEQYF
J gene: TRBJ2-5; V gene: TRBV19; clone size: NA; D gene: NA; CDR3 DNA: TGTGCCAGTAGTATTTATCCGGCAGGACAAGAGACCCAGTACTTC; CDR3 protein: CASSIYPAGQETQYF
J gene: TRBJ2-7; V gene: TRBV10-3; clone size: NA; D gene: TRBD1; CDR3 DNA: TGTGCCATCAGTGACTTTGACAGGGGAAGGTACGAGCAGTACTTC; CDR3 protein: CAISDFDRGRYEQYF
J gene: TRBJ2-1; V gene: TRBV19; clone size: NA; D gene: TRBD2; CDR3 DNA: TGTGCCAGTAATACCGGGACTAGCGGGAGGGCCAATGAGCAGTTCTTC; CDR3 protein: CASNTGTSGRANEQFF
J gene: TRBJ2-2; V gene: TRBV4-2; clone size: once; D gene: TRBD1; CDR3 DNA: TGTGCCAGCAGCCCAATATCCCGACAGGGGGCCGGCGGGGAGCTGTTTTTT; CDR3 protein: CASSPISRQGAGGELFF
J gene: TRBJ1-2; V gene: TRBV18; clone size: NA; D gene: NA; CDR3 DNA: TGTGCCAGCTCACCACGGGCAGGGGCCTATGGCTACACCTTC; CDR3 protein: CASSPRAGAYGYTF
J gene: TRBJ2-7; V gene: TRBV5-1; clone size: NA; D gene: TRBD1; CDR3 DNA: TGCGCCAGCAGTCGCCCCGAGACAGGGACCTACGAGCAGTACTTC; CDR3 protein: CASSRPETGTYEQYF
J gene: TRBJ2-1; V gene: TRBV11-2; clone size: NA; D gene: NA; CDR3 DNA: TGTGCCAGCAGCTTAGATACGGGAAAGCAGTTCTTC; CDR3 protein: CASSLDTGKQFF
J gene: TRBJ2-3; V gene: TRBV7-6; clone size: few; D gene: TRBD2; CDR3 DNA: TGTGCCAGCAGCTCAACCCGGACTAGCGGGAGAATTACGCAGTATTTT; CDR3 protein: CASSSTRTSGRITQYF
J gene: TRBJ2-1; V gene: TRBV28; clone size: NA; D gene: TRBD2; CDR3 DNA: TGTGCCAGCAGTTCACCGACTAGCGAGCAGTTCTTC; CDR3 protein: CASSSPTSEQFF
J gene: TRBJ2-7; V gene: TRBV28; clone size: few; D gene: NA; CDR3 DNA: TGTGCCAGCAGTCTTTTCCTCCCGCCGGTATACGAGCAGTACTTC; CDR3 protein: CASSLFLPPVYEQYF
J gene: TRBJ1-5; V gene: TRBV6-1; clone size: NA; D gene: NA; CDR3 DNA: TGTGCCAGCAGTGAGGGTCAGGGGATTCAGCCCCAGCATTTT; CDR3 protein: CASSEGQGIQPQHF
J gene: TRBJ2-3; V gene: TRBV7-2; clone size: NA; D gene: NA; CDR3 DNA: TGTGCCAGCAGCTTATTTTCGACAGGCTCGTCTTTGGATACGCAGTATTTT; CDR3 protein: CASSLFSTGSSLDTQYF
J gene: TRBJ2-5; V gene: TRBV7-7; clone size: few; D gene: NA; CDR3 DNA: TGTGCTAGCAGCTTAGGAGGGACAGTCGGAGAGACCCAGTACTTC; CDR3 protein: CASSLGGTVGETQYF
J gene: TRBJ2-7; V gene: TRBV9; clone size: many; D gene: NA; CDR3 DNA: TGTGCCAGCAGCGAGGGGGGACATTTCGTCGACGAGCAGTACTTC; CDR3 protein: CASSEGGHFVDEQYF
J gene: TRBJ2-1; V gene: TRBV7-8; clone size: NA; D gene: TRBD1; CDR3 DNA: TGTGCCAGCAGCCCAGGGGGCGGAACATACAATGAGCAGTTCTTC; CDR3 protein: CASSPGGGTYNEQFF
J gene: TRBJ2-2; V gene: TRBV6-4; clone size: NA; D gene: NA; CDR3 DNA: TGTGCCAGCAGTGATGGGCCAGGAGACGTGGAGCTGTTTTTT; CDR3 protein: CASSDGPGDVELFF
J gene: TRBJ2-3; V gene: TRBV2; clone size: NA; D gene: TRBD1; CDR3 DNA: TGTGCCAGCAGTCACCCGGGACAGTTCACAGATACGCAGTATTTT; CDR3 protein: CASSHPGQFTDTQYF
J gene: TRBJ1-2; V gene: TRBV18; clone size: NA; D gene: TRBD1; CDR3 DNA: TGTGCCAGCTCAGAGGGACAGGGTATACAATATGGCTACACCTTC; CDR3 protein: CASSEGQGIQYGYTF
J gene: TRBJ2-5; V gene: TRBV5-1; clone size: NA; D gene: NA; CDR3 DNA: TGCGCCAGCAGCTTGGGAACGTCGGGGCCGGAGACCCAGTACTTC; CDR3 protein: CASSLGTSGPETQYF
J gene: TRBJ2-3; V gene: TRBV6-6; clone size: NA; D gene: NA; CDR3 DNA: TGTGCCAGCAGGGGGGGGCTTAGCACAGATACGCAGTATTTT; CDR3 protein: CASRGGLSTDTQYF
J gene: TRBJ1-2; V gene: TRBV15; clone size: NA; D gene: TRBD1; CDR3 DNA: TGTGCCACCAGCAGGGCATTTGGGACAGGGCCCCTCGGCTATGGCTACACCTTC; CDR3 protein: CATSRAFGTGPLGYGYTF
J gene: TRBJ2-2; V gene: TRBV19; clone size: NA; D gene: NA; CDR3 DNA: TGTGCCAGTAGTATGTCTCGGGGGTTCGCCACCGGGGAGCTGTTTTTT; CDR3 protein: CASSMSRGFATGELFF
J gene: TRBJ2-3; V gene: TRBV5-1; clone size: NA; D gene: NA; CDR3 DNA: TGCGCCAGCAGCTTGGCTAGTGGCACAGATACGCAGTATTTT; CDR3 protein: CASSLASGTDTQYF
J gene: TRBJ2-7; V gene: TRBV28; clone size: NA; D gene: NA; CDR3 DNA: TGTGCCAGCGAGGTCTCCTACGAGCAGTACTTC; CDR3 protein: CASEVSYEQYF
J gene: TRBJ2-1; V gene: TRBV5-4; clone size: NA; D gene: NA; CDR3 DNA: TGTGCCAGCAGCTTGGCCAAGGGCGGGAACTACAATGAGCAGTTCTTC; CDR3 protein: CASSLAKGGNYNEQFF
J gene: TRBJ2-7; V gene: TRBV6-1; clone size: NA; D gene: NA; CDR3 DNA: TGTGCCAGCAGTGGACTTTCGACAGGTAACGAGCAGTACTTC; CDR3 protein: CASSGLSTGNEQYF
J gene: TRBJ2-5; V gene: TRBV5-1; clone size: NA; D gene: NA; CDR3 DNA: TGCGCCAGCAGCTTAGTCCCGCAAGAGACCCAGTACTTC; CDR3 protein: CASSLVPQETQYF
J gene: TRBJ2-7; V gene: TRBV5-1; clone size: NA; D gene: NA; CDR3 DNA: TGCGCCAGCAGCTTTTGGGACGGTCCCTACGAGCAGTACTTC; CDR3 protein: CASSFWDGPYEQYF
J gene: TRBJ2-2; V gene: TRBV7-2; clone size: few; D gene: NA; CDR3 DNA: TGTGCCAGCAGCTTAGTCCCCTGGCAGTCCACCGGGGAGCTGTTTTTT; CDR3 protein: CASSLVPWQSTGELFF
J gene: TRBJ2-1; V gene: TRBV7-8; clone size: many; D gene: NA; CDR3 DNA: TGTGCCAGCAGCTCAGGCCCCTCCTACAATGAGCAGTTCTTC; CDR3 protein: CASSSGPSYNEQFF
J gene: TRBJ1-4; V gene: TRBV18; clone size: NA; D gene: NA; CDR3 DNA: TGTGCCAGCTCACCATTAAGAGAAAAACTGTTTTTT; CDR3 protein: CASSPLREKLFF
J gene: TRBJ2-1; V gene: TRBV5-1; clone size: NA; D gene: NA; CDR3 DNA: TGCGCCAGCAGTGGCGGGCCTACCTACAATGAGCAGTTCTTC; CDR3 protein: CASSGGPTYNEQFF
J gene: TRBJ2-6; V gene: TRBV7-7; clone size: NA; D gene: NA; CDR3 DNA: TGTGCCAGCAGCTTGGGGGTGGCCGTTGGGGCCAACGTCCTGACTTTC; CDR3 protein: CASSLGVAVGANVLTF